The T cell receptor (beta chain) under discussion was sequenced for a study of cytomegalovirus exposure and HLA in healthy donors. Study-wide background: Among 150 million to 200 million T cells, an earlier analysis found 120 million or so unique TCR beta sequences. Overall study findings and caveats: Per published reports, the classifier diagnosed cytomegalovirus status with high specificity and sensitivity. Testing in vitro showed three CMV-associated chains specific for CMV antigens.

PCR amplification relied on 60 Vbeta primers (plus 13 Jbeta primers). The repertoire was sequenced with immunoSEQ multiplex PCR; TCRdb's copy has only in-frame clones and lacks some. This sample has approximately 150,000 clones, with around 86% found just once. This clone appeared a single time. Its antigen remains unidentified. Other nucleotide sequences in the sample specify the same CDR3. The CDR3 extends over 14 amino acids. The germline V gene encodes CDR1 SGHRS and CDR2 YFSETQ. Trimming stripped 0 bases from V and 3 bases from J, with 8 bases between. Sequences were obtained from PBMCs. This TCR came from a male donor in good health and CMV-seronegative. The J gene is TRBJ2-3, the V gene TRBV5-1; D is possibly TRBD2 (6 bases). This chain's CDR3 is CASSLGLATDTQYF. The CDR3 nucleotides are TGCGCCAGCAGCTTGGGGCTAGCGACAGATACGCAGTATTTT.